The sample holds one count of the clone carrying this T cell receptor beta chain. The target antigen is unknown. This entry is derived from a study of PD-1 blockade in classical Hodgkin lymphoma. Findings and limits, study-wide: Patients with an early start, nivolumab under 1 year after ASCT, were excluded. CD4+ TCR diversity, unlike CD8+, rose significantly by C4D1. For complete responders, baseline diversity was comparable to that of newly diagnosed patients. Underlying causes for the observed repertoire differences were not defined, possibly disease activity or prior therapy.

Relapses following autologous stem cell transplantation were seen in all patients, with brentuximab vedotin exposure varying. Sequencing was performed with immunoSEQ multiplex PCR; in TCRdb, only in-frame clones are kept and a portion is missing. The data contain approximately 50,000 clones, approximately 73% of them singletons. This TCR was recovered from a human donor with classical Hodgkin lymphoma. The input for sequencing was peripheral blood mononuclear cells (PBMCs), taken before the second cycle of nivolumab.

In nucleotides, the CDR3 is TGTGCCAGCAGCTCCAGGGACTATCAGCCCCAGCATTTT. Its protein is CASSSRDYQPQHF. The chain joins TRBV7-3 to TRBJ1-5; D possibly corresponds to TRBD1 (5 bases). This CDR3 has 13 residues. Between the trimmed V and J ends, which lost 4 bases and 5 bases, there was a span of 9 bases. Germline V lookup: CDR1 SGHTA, CDR2 FQGTGA.